One and the same sample provided the 26 T cell receptor beta chains below, sequenced in a study of blood T cell repertoires in COVID-19. Profiled with immunoSEQ multiplex PCR; TCRdb holds only in-frame clones, not every one. Among roughly 250,000 clones listed, about nine tenths were seen once. Material for sequencing was peripheral blood. All receptors come from a woman in her twenties or thirties with COVID-19, enrolled during active disease.

In DNA form, the CDR3 reads TGTGCCAGCAGCGTAGCCGGGGGTGGGGATACGCAGTATTTT. Its protein is CASSVAGGGDTQYF. The chain combines TRBV9 with TRBJ2-3; maybe TRBD2 (6 bases). This CDR3 region has 14 residues. Germline V gene sequence: CDR1 SGDLS, CDR2 YYNGEE. The ends were cut back, 0 bases at V and 6 bases at J, with 11 bases in the middle.

The CDR3 region is CASSLSGEAFF. DNA for the CDR3: TGCGCCAGCAGCTTGAGCGGTGAAGCTTTCTTT. This sequence joins TRBV5-1 and TRBJ1-1, with D unresolved. In germline, CDR1 is SGHRS, CDR2 YFSETQ. V dropped 1 base and J dropped 7 bases, with 5 bases sitting between them. The CDR3 has 11 amino acids.

The V and J genes are TRBV6-7 and TRBJ2-3; D may be TRBD2 (6 bases). Being an ORF, TRBV6-7 has a function that is uncertain. V lost 2 bases and J lost 6, with 21 bases in between. This CDR3 is built from 17 residues. Here the CDR3 DNA reads TGTGCCAGCAGTTACCCGACGACTAGAGGAGAGGCCGATACGCAGTATTTT. It encodes CASSYPTTRGEADTQYF.

This clone was observed a handful of times. The chain carries TRBV27 and TRBJ1-1, with D perhaps TRBD1 (6 bases). V was trimmed by 7 bases and J by 7 bases, leaving 16 bases between them. The CDR3 length is 13 residues. Germline-derived CDR1 and CDR2 are MNHEY and SMNVEV (reference sequence). The chain's CDR3 is CASKQQGPDEAFF. In nucleotides, the CDR3 is TGTGCCAGCAAGCAACAGGGCCCTGATGAAGCTTTCTTT.

The genes are TRBV27 and TRBJ2-2, with D possibly being TRBD2 (6 bases). With 5 bases removed from V and 3 bases from J, the gap between germline ends came to 13 bases. Looked up from germline, CDR1 is MNHEY and CDR2 is SMNVEV (reference sequence). This CDR3 contains 15 residues. Written as DNA, the CDR3 is TGTGCCAGCAGTCCCGGGGCGGGGTACACCGGGGAGCTGTTTTTT. Translating gives CASSPGAGYTGELFF.

The DNA of the CDR3 is TGTGCCAGTAGTATAGATCTTCACAGGGCCGAGAACACTGAAGCTTTCTTT. It specifies CASSIDLHRAENTEAFF. The chain joins TRBV19 to TRBJ1-1; D possibly corresponds to TRBD1 (6 bases). The V end was cut by 0 bases, the J end by 1 base, with 15 bases between. The CDR3 extends over 17 amino acids. CDR1 is LNHDA, CDR2 SQIVND, per germline (reference sequence).

J is TRBJ2-1 and V is TRBV5-6; the match to TRBD2 covers 7 bases. The CDR3 contains 17 residues. J lost 3 bases, V lost 0 bases, and 9 bases had no gene match. Germline V gene sequence: CDR1 SGHDT, CDR2 YYEEEE. CDR3 sequence (DNA): TGTGCCAGCAGCTTGGGGGGTGCCAGCGGGGTCTACAATGAGCAGTTCTTC. This encodes CASSLGGASGVYNEQFF.

The chain couples TRBV7-9 to TRBJ2-7, with D possibly matching TRBD1 (6 bases). V was clipped by 5 bases and J by 0 bases, with 11 bases between them. This CDR3 region has 14 residues. In germline, CDR1 is SEHNR, CDR2 FQNEAQ (reference sequence). Here the CDR3 DNA reads TGTGCCAGCAGCCCGACGGACAGCTCCTACGAGCAGTACTTC. Its translation is CASSPTDSSYEQYF.

This rearrangement joins TRBV5-1 to TRBJ1-1; D is perhaps TRBD1 (6 bases). The germline gives CDR1 SGHRS, CDR2 YFSETQ. The CDR3 consists of 14 residues. The V end was cut by 3 bases, the J end by 1 base, with 10 bases between. CDR3 protein: CASSSLDRNTEAFF. DNA for the CDR3: TGCGCCAGCAGCTCTCTGGACAGGAACACTGAAGCTTTCTTT.

The chain links TRBV29-1 to TRBJ2-7, with TRBD1 matching over 7 bases. There are 11 residues in the CDR3. J was trimmed by 7 bases and V by 6 bases; bases with no gene match: 6. The germline V gene has CDR1 SQVTM and CDR2 ANQGSEA. CDR3 protein: CSVAGGWEQYF. CDR3 coding DNA: TGCAGCGTCGCAGGGGGTTGGGAGCAGTACTTC.

The chain employs TRBV9 and TRBJ1-4; 7 bases match TRBD1. Germline assignment: CDR1 SGDLS and CDR2 YYNGEE. The CDR3 loop spans 15 amino acids. V gave up 5 bases and J gave up 6 bases; unmatched junction bases: 10. In DNA, the CDR3 is TGTGCCAGCAGTGCACAGGGGACCTCGGATGAAAAACTGTTTTTT. It specifies CASSAQGTSDEKLFF.

The rearrangement joins TRBV9 to TRBJ2-1; D is perhaps TRBD2 (7 bases). The V gene lost 4 bases and the J gene lost 0 bases, with 11 bases spanning the gap. The CDR3 contains 15 residues. Germline V gene sequence: CDR1 SGDLS, CDR2 YYNGEE. CDR3 in DNA: TGTGCCAGCAGCCGGGGGGCTAGCTCCTACAATGAGCAGTTCTTC. The encoded protein is CASSRGASSYNEQFF.

J is TRBJ1-6 and V is TRBV5-1; D is perhaps TRBD1 (6 bases). This CDR3 is 16 amino acids long. Looked up from germline, CDR1 is SGHRS and CDR2 is YFSETQ. V gave up 0 bases and J gave up 3 bases, with 10 bases separating them. The CDR3 DNA follows: TGCGCCAGCAGCTTGGACAGGGAACTCTATAATTCACCCCTCCACTTT. This sequence encodes CASSLDRELYNSPLHF.

The chain has TRBV5-1 and TRBJ1-1; no clear D gene. The germline V gene has CDR1 SGHRS and CDR2 YFSETQ. The CDR3 length is 14 residues. Trimming took 4 bases from V and 5 from J, leaving 15 bases between them. The CDR3 is CASSLSTAGTEAFF. CDR3 nucleotide sequence: TGCGCCAGCAGCCTTTCGACCGCGGGAACTGAAGCTTTCTTT.

This chain uses TRBV19 with TRBJ2-1; 7 bases line up with TRBD1. The J segment lost 1 base and the V segment lost 9 bases, leaving 12 bases of the junction unmatched. This CDR3 spans 16 amino acids. CDR1 and CDR2 from the germline V gene are LNHDA and SQIVND (reference sequence). In DNA form, the CDR3 reads TGTGCCAGCAGGGCCCTCCGGACAGGTTCCTACAATGAGCAGTTCTTC. It translates to CASRALRTGSYNEQFF.

This chain uses TRBV7-6 with TRBJ2-6, with D unclear. Germline V gene lookup returns CDR1 SGHVS and CDR2 FNYEAQ. Trimming took off 4 bases at V and 0 bases at J, with 7 bases between the two ends. The CDR3 is 15 residues long. CDR3 protein: CASSSRSSGANVLTF. As DNA, the CDR3 is TGTGCCAGCAGCTCGAGGAGCTCTGGGGCCAACGTCCTGACTTTC.

CDR3 DNA: TGCAGTGCTAGTACGTGGCAGGTAGACCACTATGGCTACACCTTC. Its protein product is CSASTWQVDHYGYTF. The chain couples TRBV20-1 to TRBJ1-2; D is undetermined. Trimming took off 3 bases at V and 3 bases at J, with 17 bases between the two ends. The CDR3 has 15 residues. The germline V gene encodes CDR1 DFQATT and CDR2 SNEGSKA (reference sequence).

The CDR3 DNA reads as TGCGCCAGCAGTGACGGGACAGGGACAGATACGCAGTATTTT. Translation: CASSDGTGTDTQYF. The V gene is TRBV10-2, the J gene TRBJ2-3, with 9 positions matching TRBD1. The length of the CDR3 is 14 residues. The V segment lost 3 bases and the J segment 3 bases; nucleotides outside the gene matches: 1. CDR1 WSHSY and CDR2 SAAADI come from the germline V gene.

The chain has TRBV21-1 and TRBJ2-7; TRBD1 is the table's D call, not checked against the DNA. TRBV21-1 is designated a pseudogene. The CDR3 runs to 16 residues. In nucleotides, the CDR3 is TGTGCCAGCAGCAAAGAACGGGACAGGGAGTTTTGGGAGCAGTACTTC. Translating gives CASSKERDREFWEQYF.

The chain has TRBV5-1 and TRBJ2-1, with 13 bases lining up with TRBD2. CDR1 and CDR2 from the germline V gene are SGHRS and YFSETQ. This CDR3 region has 14 residues. V shed 6 bases and J 8 bases; nucleotides not matched to a gene: 5. CDR3 DNA: TGCGCCAGCAAGGGACTAGCGGGGCCGCATGAGCAGTTCTTC. This encodes CASKGLAGPHEQFF. The complete variable domain, with remaining parts taken from reference TRBV5-1 and TRBJ2-1, reads KAGVTQTPRYLIKTRGQQVTLSCSPISGHRSVSWYQQTPGQGLQFLFEYFSETQRNKGNFPGRFSGRQFSNSRSEMNVSTLELGDSALYLCASKGLAGPHEQFFGPGTRLTVL.

The CDR3: CASMATDTQYF. In DNA form, the CDR3 reads TGTGCCAGCATGGCCACAGATACGCAGTATTTT. The chain has TRBV2 and TRBJ2-3; D call uncertain. The CDR3 sequence is 11 residues long. With 7 bases removed from V and 2 bases from J, the gap between germline ends came to 4 bases. The germline gives CDR1 SNHLY, CDR2 FYNNEI.

The rearrangement links TRBV5-1 to TRBJ1-1; no clear D. V lost 3 bases and J 8 bases, leaving 8 bases between the germline ends. The CDR3 runs 11 residues. Per germline, CDR1 SGHRS and CDR2 YFSETQ. CDR3 in amino acids: CASSSGAEAFF. The CDR3 DNA sequence: TGCGCCAGCAGCTCCGGTGCCGAAGCTTTCTTT.

This chain joins TRBV12-3 or TRBV12-4 and TRBJ1-2; 7 bases agree with TRBD1. V was pared by 4 bases and J by 7 bases, with 3 bases of the junction left unmatched. CDR3 length: 12 residues. The CDR3 DNA reads TGTGCCAGCAGTTCCGACAGGGCTGGCTACACCTTC. Protein: CASSSDRAGYTF.

CDR3 sequence: CAWSEGRGIDGYTF. Written as DNA, the CDR3 is TGTGCCTGGAGTGAAGGCAGGGGCATAGATGGCTACACCTTC. The J gene is TRBJ1-2, the V gene TRBV30; D may be TRBD1 (6 bases). Trimming took 1 base from V and 6 from J, leaving 15 bases between them. Germline values: CDR1 GTSNPN, CDR2 SVGIG (reference sequence). CDR3 length equals 14 residues.

This clone was observed once. The chain combines TRBV6-5 with TRBJ2-1; the D is unclear. The CDR3 covers 14 residues. Deletions cut 6 bases from V and 5 bases from J, with 14 bases between. Germline V gene lookup returns CDR1 MNHEY and CDR2 SVGAGI. The DNA of the CDR3 is TGTGCCAGCAGGCAGATCGTACGAAACAATGAGCAGTTCTTC. This translates into CASRQIVRNNEQFF.

This clone was recorded once. The chain employs TRBV9 and TRBJ2-3, with 7 bases lining up with TRBD2. Germline CDR1 reads SGDLS; CDR2 reads YYNGEE. Unmatched junction bases numbered 8, after V lost 5 bases and J lost 2 bases. The CDR3 is 15 residues long. Here the CDR3 reads CASRSRDYLTDTQYF. The CDR3 DNA reads TGTGCCAGCAGGAGCCGGGACTATCTCACAGATACGCAGTATTTT. Filled out from reference TRBV9 and TRBJ2-3, the complete variable domain reads DSGVTQTPKHLITATGQRVTLRCSPRSGDLSVYWYQQSLDQGLQFLIQYYNGEERAKGNILERFSAQQFPDLHSELNLSSLELGDSALYFCASRSRDYLTDTQYFGPGTRLTVL.